The 11 T cell receptor beta chains in this list originate from one sample, sequenced in a study of blood T cell repertoires in COVID-19. The method was immunoSEQ multiplex PCR; TCRdb's version includes in-frame clones alone and lacks a portion of them. The sample includes more than 15,000 clones, around 82% of them seen just once. Material for sequencing was peripheral blood. These receptors were collected from a man aged 55 to 70 with active or convalescent COVID-19.

V and J are TRBV7-6 and TRBJ2-5; 10 bases fit TRBD2. The CDR3 totals 17 residues. CDR1 SGHVS and CDR2 FNYEAQ come from the germline V gene. J gave up 2 bases and V 1 base, and 7 bases lay outside the gene matches. The CDR3 DNA follows: TGTGCCAGCAGCTTAGGGGCTCGTAGCGGGGGGCAAGAGACCCAGTACTTC. Its protein is CASSLGARSGGQETQYF.

This clone was detected a few times. The rearrangement links TRBV5-1 to TRBJ2-7; the D gene is possibly TRBD1 (6 bases). V was pared by 0 bases and J by 2 bases, with 9 bases between. Germline loops: CDR1 SGHRS, CDR2 YFSETQ. This CDR3 is built from 14 residues. Here the CDR3 DNA reads TGCGCCAGCAGCTTGGGACAGGAGCCCTACGAGCAGTACTTC. Translating it yields CASSLGQEPYEQYF.

V is TRBV2 and J is TRBJ1-1; D is unclear. Trimming took 3 bases from V and 5 from J, leaving 13 bases between them. Germline loops: CDR1 SNHLY, CDR2 FYNNEI. CDR3 size: 14 residues. The CDR3, as DNA: TGTGCCAGCAGTGACGTCAGCGGAGGGACTGAAGCTTTCTTT. Its translation is CASSDVSGGTEAFF.

This clone is a singleton in its sample. The V and J genes are TRBV9 and TRBJ1-2; 8 nucleotides line up with TRBD1. The V gene's germline CDR1 is SGDLS and CDR2 YYNGEE. V shed 3 bases, J shed 4 bases, and the junction held 2 bases outside the gene matches. CDR3 length equals 13 residues. The CDR3: CASSGQGIYGYTF. CDR3 coding DNA: TGTGCCAGCAGCGGACAGGGGATCTATGGCTACACCTTC.

The rearrangement uses TRBV24-1 and TRBJ2-3; D perhaps matches TRBD2 (5 bases). CDR1 and CDR2 from the germline V gene are KGHDR and SFDVKD. Trimming took 2 bases from V and 0 from J, leaving 11 bases between them. The CDR3 covers 16 residues. CDR3 residues: CATSDYGPGSTDTQYF. Written as DNA, the CDR3 is TGTGCCACCAGTGATTATGGCCCGGGAAGCACAGATACGCAGTATTTT.

The CDR3 is CASSLGGRGETQYF. As DNA, the CDR3 is TGCGCCAGCAGCTTGGGAGGGAGGGGAGAGACCCAGTACTTC. The chain has TRBV5-1 and TRBJ2-5; 7 bases align to TRBD2. Germline V lookup: CDR1 SGHRS, CDR2 YFSETQ. V was pared by 0 bases and J by 4 bases, with 3 bases of the junction left unmatched. The CDR3 loop spans 14 amino acids. The full variable domain, rest sourced from reference TRBV5-1 and TRBJ2-5, is KAGVTQTPRYLIKTRGQQVTLSCSPISGHRSVSWYQQTPGQGLQFLFEYFSETQRNKGNFPGRFSGRQFSNSRSEMNVSTLELGDSALYLCASSLGGRGETQYFGPGTRLLVL.

The CDR3: CASSAEGQGPNTEAFF. CDR3 nucleotides: TGCGCCAGCAGTGCTGAGGGACAGGGGCCGAACACTGAAGCTTTCTTT. V and J are TRBV10-1 and TRBJ1-1; 10 bases align to TRBD1. Germline loops: CDR1 WNHNN, CDR2 SYGVQD (reference sequence). Trimming at V came to 4 bases and at J to 1 base, leaving 6 bases not matched to a gene. This CDR3 has 16 amino acids.

This clone has only a few counts. The chain joins TRBV12-3 or TRBV12-4 to TRBJ2-4, with a possible D match to TRBD2 (6 bases). The CDR3 totals 13 residues. V was pared by 3 bases and J by 7 bases, with 10 bases between. Here the CDR3 reads CASSFSGENIQYF. The CDR3 DNA is TGTGCCAGCAGTTTTTCGGGGGAGAACATTCAGTACTTC.

The genes are TRBV19 and TRBJ2-2; TRBD1 aligns across 7 bases. This CDR3 is built from 16 residues. V trimming: 5 bases; J trimming: 2 bases; junction bases outside the gene matches: 8. Germline V lookup: CDR1 LNHDA, CDR2 SQIVND (reference sequence). CDR3 nucleotides: TGTGCCAGTAGTCTAACCGGGACAGATAACACCGGGGAGCTGTTTTTT. Encoded protein: CASSLTGTDNTGELFF.

V usage is TRBV27 and J usage is TRBJ1-2; the D is unclear. V lost 8 bases and J lost 0, with 10 bases in between. CDR3 length: 13 residues. Germline CDR1 MNHEY, CDR2 SMNVEV (reference sequence). The CDR3 coding sequence is TGTGCCAGCTCGGTAGGAGCTAACTATGGCTACACCTTC. Protein product: CASSVGANYGYTF.

The V and J genes are TRBV7-9 and TRBJ2-4; D uncertain. Germline-derived CDR1 and CDR2 are SEHNR and FQNEAQ (reference sequence). The CDR3 is 11 amino acids. V was shortened by 3 bases and J by 5 bases, with 2 bases between the two germline ends. The CDR3 DNA sequence: TGTGCCAGCAGCTTCGAAAACATTCAGTACTTC. This sequence encodes CASSFENIQYF. Complete variable domain (other parts from reference TRBV7-9 and TRBJ2-4): DTGVSQNPRHKITKRGQNVTFRCDPISEHNRLYWYRQTLGQGPEFLTYFQNEAQLEKSRLLSDRFSAERPKGSFSTLEIQRTEQGDSAMYLCASSFENIQYFGAGTRLSVL.